Included here is one TCR beta chain sequence, with context. Antigen: not known. Using around 10 ml of fresh peripheral blood, PBMCs were prepared. Amplified TCR beta CDR3 regions came from RNA transcripts. In the first-round RT-PCR of the TCR CDR3, the HTBI primer set was used. One entry per CDR3 protein results from TCRdb running MiXCR on the multiplex PCR reads. The sample includes around 720,000 distinct CDR3 sequences, 30% to 40% seen only once; the top ten take around 30%. The data stem from a study of T cells in Graves' hyperthyroidism and ophthalmopathy. At the level of the study: The initial diagnosis was the point when peripheral blood was collected, ahead of any treatment. Regarding the study as a whole: Model output signaled ophthalmopathy a median roughly six months ahead of onset.

This CDR3 spans 14 amino acids. V was clipped by 6 bases and J by 5 bases; unmatched bases: 7. Germline V CDR1 and CDR2: SGHRS, YFSETQ. The rearrangement links TRBV5-1 to TRBJ2-5; TRBD2 matches 10 bases. This receptor was obtained from a woman aged 35 to 49 with Graves' hyperthyroidism. Sequencing was done on a sample of blood. The CDR3 region has the DNA TGCGCCAGCAAGTTAGCGGGGGGCCGGGAGACCCAGTACTTC. Translated, it gives CASKLAGGRETQYF.